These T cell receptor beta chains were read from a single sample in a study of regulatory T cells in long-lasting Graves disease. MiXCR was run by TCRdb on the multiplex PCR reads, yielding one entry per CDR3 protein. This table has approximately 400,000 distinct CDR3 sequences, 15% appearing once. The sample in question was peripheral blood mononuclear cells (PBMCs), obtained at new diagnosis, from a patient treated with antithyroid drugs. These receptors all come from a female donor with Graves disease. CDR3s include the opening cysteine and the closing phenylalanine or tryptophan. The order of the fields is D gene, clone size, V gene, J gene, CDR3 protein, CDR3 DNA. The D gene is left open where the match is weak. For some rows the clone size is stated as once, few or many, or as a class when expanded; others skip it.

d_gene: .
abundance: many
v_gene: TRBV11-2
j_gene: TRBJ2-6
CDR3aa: CASSPNRAGANVLTF
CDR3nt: TGTGCCAGCAGCCCAAACAGGGCTGGGGCCAACGTCCTGACTTTC

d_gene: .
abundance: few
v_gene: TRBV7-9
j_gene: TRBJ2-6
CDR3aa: CASSSYRPDYPGANVLTF
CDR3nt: TGTGCCAGCAGCTCCTACCGCCCGGATTATCCTGGGGCCAACGTCCTGACTTTC

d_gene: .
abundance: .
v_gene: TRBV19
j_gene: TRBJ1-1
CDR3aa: CASRIGTPSWNTEAFF
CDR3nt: TGTGCCAGTAGAATTGGGACGCCTTCTTGGAACACTGAAGCTTTCTTT

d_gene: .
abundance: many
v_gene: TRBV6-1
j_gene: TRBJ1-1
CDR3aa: CASSEAVQLNTEAFF
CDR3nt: TGTGCCAGCAGTGAAGCGGTGCAGCTTAACACTGAAGCTTTCTTT

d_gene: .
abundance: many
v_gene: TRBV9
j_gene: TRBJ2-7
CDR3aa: CASSPGTGGKQYF
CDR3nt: TGTGCCAGCAGCCCCGGTACCGGGGGAAAGCAGTACTTC

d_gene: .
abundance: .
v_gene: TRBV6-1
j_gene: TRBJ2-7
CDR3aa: CASGRGSAYEQYF
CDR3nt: TGTGCCAGCGGGCGGGGCTCGGCGTACGAGCAGTACTTC

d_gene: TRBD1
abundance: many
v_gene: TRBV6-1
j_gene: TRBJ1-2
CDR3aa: CASSKDRGRGYGYTF
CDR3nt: TGTGCCAGCAGCAAAGACAGGGGAAGGGGCTATGGCTACACCTTC

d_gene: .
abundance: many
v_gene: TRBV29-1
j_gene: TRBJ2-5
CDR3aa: CSVSAQETQYF
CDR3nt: TGCAGCGTTTCAGCCCAAGAGACCCAGTACTTC

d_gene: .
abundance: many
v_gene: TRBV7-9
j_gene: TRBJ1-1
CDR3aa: CASSLVSFIWRNTEAFF
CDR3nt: TGTGCCAGCAGCTTAGTATCTTTCATATGGCGCAACACTGAAGCTTTCTTT

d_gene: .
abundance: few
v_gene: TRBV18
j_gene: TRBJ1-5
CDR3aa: CASSPNQGRFDQPQHF
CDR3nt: TGTGCCAGCTCACCAAACCAGGGGCGCTTCGATCAGCCCCAGCATTTT

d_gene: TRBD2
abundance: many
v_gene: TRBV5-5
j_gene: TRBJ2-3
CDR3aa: CASSLAGGRYPDTQYF
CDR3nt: TGTGCCAGCAGCTTGGCCGGCGGGAGATACCCAGATACGCAGTATTTT

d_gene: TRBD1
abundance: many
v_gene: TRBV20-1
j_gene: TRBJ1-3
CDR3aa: CSASDRGSGNTIYF
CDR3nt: TGCAGTGCTTCGGACAGGGGCTCTGGAAACACCATATATTTT

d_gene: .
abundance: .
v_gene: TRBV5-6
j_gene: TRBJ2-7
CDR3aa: CASSRDFASYEQYF
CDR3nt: TGTGCCAGCAGCCGGGACTTCGCCTCCTACGAGCAGTACTTC

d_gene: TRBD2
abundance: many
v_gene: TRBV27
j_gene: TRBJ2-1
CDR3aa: CASSSFLAGGGNEQFF
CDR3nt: TGTGCCAGCAGTTCCTTCCTAGCGGGGGGGGGGAATGAGCAGTTCTTC

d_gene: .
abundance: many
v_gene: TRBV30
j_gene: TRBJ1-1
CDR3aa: CAWSLGGENTEAFF
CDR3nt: TGTGCCTGGAGCCTCGGGGGCGAGAACACTGAAGCTTTCTTT

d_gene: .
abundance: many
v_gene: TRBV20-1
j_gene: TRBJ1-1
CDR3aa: CSASGGTGTRAFF
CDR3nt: TGCAGTGCTAGTGGCGGAACAGGGACTAGGGCTTTCTTT

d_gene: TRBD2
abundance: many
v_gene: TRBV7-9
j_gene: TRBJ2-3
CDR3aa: CASSPYFTSGEADTQYF
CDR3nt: TGTGCCAGCAGCCCCTACTTTACTAGCGGGGAGGCAGATACGCAGTATTTT

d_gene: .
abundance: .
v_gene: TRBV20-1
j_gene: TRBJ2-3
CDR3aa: CSAAGTSTDTQYF
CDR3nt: TGCAGTGCTGCCGGGACTAGCACAGATACGCAGTATTTT

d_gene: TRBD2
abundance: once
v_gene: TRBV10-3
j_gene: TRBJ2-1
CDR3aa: CAIRRWGGTEQFF
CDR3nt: TGTGCCATCAGAAGGTGGGGGGGGACTGAGCAGTTCTTC

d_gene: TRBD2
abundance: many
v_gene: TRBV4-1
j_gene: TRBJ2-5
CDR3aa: CASSPRLAGETQYF
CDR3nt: TGTGCCAGCAGCCCACGACTAGCAGGAGAGACCCAGTACTTC

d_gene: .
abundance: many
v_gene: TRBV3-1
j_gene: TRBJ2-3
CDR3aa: CASSFRDGDTQYF
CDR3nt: TGTGCCAGCAGCTTCCGGGACGGAGATACGCAGTATTTT

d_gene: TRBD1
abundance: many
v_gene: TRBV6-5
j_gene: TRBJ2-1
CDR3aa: CASSYRTGAYNEQFF
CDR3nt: TGTGCCAGCAGTTACCGGACAGGGGCCTACAATGAGCAGTTCTTC

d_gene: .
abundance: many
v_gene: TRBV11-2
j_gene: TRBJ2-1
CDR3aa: CASKPDGGDNEQFF
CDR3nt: TGTGCCAGCAAGCCAGACGGCGGGGACAATGAGCAGTTCTTC

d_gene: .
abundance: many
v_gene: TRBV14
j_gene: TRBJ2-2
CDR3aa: CASSQDMGEAGELFF
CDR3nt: TGTGCCAGCAGCCAAGATATGGGAGAGGCCGGGGAGCTGTTTTTT

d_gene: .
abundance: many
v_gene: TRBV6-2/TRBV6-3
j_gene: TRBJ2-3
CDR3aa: CASSYVGNTDTQYF
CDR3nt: TGTGCCAGCAGTTACGTCGGGAACACAGATACGCAGTATTTT

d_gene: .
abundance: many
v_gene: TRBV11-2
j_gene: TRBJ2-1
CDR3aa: CASSLDLGALYNEQFF
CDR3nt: TGTGCCAGCAGCTTAGATCTGGGGGCACTCTACAATGAGCAGTTCTTC

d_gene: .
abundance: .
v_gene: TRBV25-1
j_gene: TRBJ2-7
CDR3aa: CASSEVGGDEQYF
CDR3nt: TGTGCCAGCAGTGAAGTCGGCGGGGACGAGCAGTACTTC

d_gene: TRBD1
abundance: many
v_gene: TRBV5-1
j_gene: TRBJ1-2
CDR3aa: CASSPGTAYGYTF
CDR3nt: TGCGCCAGCAGCCCCGGGACAGCCTATGGCTACACCTTC

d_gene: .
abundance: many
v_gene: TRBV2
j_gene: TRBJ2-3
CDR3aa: CASSEAHPFFTDTQYF
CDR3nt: TGTGCCAGCAGTGAAGCGCATCCATTTTTCACAGATACGCAGTATTTT

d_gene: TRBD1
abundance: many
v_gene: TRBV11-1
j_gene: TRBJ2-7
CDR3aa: CASSSSTGSRMEQYF
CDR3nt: TGTGCCAGCAGCTCGTCGACAGGGTCCAGGATGGAGCAGTACTTC

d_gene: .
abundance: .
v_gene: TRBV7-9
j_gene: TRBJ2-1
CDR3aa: CASSSQEYNEQFF
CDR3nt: TGTGCCAGCAGCTCGCAAGAATACAATGAGCAGTTCTTC

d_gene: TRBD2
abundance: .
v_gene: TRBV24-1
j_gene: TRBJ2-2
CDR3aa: CATSDAGTSGIRELFF
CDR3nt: TGTGCCACCAGTGATGCCGGGACTAGCGGGATCCGGGAGCTGTTTTTT

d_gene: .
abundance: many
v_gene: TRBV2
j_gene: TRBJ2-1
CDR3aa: CASRFGTATYNEQFF
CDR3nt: TGTGCCAGCAGATTCGGGACTGCCACCTACAATGAGCAGTTCTTC

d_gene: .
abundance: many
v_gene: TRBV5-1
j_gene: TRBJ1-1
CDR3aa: CASSFEGFTGEAFF
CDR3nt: TGCGCCAGCAGCTTTGAAGGATTCACTGGTGAGGCTTTCTTT

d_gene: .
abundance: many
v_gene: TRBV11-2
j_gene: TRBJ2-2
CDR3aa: CASSLARNTGELFF
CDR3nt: TGTGCCAGCAGCTTAGCCAGAAACACCGGGGAGCTGTTTTTT

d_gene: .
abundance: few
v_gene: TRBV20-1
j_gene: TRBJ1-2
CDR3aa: CSARKIPGPTTNYGYTF
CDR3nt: TGCAGTGCTAGAAAAATCCCAGGGCCGACAACTAACTATGGCTACACCTTC

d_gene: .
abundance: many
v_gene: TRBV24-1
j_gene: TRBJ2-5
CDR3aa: CATSQGGETQYF
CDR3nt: TGTGCCACCTCCCAGGGTGGCGAGACCCAGTACTTC

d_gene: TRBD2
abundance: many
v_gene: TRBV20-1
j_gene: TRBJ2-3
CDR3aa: CSANGLAGELSTDTQYF
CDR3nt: TGCAGTGCTAATGGACTAGCGGGGGAGCTGAGCACAGATACGCAGTATTTT

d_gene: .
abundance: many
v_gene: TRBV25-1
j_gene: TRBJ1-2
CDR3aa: CASSGPSTGVYGYTF
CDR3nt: TGTGCCAGCAGTGGCCCATCGACAGGAGTCTATGGCTACACCTTC

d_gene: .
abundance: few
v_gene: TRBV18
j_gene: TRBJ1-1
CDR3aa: CASSVRQPGYTEAFF
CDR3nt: TGTGCCAGCTCAGTTAGACAGCCCGGGTACACTGAAGCTTTCTTT

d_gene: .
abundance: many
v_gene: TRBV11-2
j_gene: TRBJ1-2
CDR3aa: CASSPGQRHTF
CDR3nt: TGTGCCAGCAGCCCTGGACAGAGACACACCTTC

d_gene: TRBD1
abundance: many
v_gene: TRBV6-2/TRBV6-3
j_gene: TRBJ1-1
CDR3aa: CASSYSWTGGDEAFF
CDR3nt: TGTGCCAGCAGTTACTCATGGACAGGGGGAGATGAAGCTTTCTTT

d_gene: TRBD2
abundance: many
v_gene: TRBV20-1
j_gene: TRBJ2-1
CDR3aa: CSARGLAVTEQFF
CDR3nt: TGCAGTGCTAGAGGACTAGCGGTTACGGAGCAGTTCTTC

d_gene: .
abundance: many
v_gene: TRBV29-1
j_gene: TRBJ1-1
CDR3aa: CSVDRDGNTEAFF
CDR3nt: TGCAGCGTTGACCGGGACGGGAACACTGAAGCTTTCTTT

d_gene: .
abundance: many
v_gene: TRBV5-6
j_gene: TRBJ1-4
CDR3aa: CASSLGYPNEKLFF
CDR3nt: TGTGCCAGCAGCCTAGGGTATCCTAATGAAAAACTGTTTTTT

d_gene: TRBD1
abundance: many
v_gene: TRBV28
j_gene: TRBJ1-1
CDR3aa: CASSPRTGSADTEAFF
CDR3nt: TGTGCCAGCAGTCCGCGGACAGGGTCGGCGGACACTGAAGCTTTCTTT

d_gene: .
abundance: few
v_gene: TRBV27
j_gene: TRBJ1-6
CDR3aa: CATAVGQDSPLHF
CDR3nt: TGTGCCACCGCCGTAGGTCAAGATTCACCCCTCCACTTT

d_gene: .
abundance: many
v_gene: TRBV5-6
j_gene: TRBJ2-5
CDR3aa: CASSLDSGETQYF
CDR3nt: TGTGCCAGCAGCTTGGACAGTGGAGAGACCCAGTACTTC

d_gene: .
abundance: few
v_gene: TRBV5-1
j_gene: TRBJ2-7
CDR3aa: CASSLDRDRQYF
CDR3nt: TGCGCCAGCAGCTTGGACAGGGACCGGCAGTACTTC

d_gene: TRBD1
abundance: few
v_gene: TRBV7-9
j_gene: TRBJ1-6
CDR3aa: CASRTTGTGNSPLHF
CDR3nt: TGTGCCAGCAGGACTACCGGGACAGGGAACTCACCCCTCCACTTT